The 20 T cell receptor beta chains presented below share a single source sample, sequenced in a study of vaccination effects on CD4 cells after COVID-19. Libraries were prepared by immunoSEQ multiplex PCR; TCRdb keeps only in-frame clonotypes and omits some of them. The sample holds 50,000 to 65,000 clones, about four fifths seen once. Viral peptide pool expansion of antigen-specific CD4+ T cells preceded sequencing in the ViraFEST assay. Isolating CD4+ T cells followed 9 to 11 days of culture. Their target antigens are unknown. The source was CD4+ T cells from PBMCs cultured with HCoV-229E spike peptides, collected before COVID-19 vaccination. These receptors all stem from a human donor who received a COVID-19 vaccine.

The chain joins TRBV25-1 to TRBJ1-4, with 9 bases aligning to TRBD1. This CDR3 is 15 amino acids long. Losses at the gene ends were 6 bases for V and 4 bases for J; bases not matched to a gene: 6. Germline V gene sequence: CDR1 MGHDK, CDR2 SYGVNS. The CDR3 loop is CASRRTGVGNEKLFF. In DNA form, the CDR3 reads TGTGCCAGCAGGCGGACAGGGGTGGGTAATGAAAAACTGTTTTTT.

CDR3 nucleotides: TGTGCCAGCACCGTCTTCCGGGCGGGGGAGCTGTTTTTT. The encoded protein is CASTVFRAGELFF. J is TRBJ2-2 and V is TRBV2, with D uncertain. The germline gives CDR1 SNHLY, CDR2 FYNNEI. V was shortened by 7 bases and J by 8 bases, with 14 bases between the two germline ends. CDR3 length: 13 amino acids.

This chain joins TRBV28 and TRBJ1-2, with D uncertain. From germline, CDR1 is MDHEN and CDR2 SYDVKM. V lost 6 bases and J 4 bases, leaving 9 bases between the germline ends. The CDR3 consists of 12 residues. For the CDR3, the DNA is TGTGCCAGCAGATCTGGTGGCTATGGCTACACCTTC. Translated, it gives CASRSGGYGYTF.

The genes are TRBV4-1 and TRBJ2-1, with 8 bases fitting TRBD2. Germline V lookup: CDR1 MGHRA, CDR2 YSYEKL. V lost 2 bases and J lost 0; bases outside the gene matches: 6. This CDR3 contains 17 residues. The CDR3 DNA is TGCGCCAGCAGCCAACCACTAGCGGCGAGCTCCTACAATGAGCAGTTCTTC. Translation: CASSQPLAASSYNEQFF.

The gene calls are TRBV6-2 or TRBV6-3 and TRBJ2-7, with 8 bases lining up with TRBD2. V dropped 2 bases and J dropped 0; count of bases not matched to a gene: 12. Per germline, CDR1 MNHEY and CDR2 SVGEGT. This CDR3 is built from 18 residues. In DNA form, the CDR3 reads TGTGCCAGCAGTTACCCCCCCCGGGAGGGCACCGGCTCCTACGAGCAGTACGTC. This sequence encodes CASSYPPREGTGSYEQYV.

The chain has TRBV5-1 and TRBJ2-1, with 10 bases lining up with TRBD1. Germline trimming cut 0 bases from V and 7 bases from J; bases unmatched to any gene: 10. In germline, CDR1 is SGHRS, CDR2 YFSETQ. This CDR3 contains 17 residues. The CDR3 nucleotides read TGCGCCAGCAGCTTGGGGACAGGGGGTGGGCGATTAAATGAGCAGTTCTTC. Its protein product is CASSLGTGGGRLNEQFF.

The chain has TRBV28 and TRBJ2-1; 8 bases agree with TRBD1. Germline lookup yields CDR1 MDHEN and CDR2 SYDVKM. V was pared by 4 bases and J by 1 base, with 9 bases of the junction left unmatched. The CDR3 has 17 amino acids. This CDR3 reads CASSSSGTGRSYNEQFF. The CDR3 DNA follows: TGTGCCAGCAGTTCCTCCGGGACAGGCCGTTCCTACAATGAGCAGTTCTTC.

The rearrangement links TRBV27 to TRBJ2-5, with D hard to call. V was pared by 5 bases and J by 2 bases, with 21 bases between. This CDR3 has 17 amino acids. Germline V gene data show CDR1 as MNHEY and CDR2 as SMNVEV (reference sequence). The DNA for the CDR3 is TGTGCCAGCAGTCCATCCCCTTATGACCCCAGGCAAGAGACCCAGTACTTC. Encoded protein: CASSPSPYDPRQETQYF.

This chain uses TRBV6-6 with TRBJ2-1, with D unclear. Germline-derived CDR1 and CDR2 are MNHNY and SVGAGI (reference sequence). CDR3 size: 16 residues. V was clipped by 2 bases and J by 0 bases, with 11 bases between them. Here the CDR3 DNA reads TGTGCCAGCAGTTACCCCCGGAAAAGCTCCTACAATGAGCAGTTCTTC. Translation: CASSYPRKSSYNEQFF.

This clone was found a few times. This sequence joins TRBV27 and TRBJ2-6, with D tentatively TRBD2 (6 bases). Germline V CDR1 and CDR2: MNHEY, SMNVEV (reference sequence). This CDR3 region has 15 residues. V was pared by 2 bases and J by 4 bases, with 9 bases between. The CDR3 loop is CASSLLGRGANVLTF. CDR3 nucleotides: TGTGCCAGCAGTTTACTGGGGAGGGGGGCCAACGTCCTGACTTTC. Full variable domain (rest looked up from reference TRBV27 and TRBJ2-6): EAQVTQNPRYLITVTGKKLTVTCSQNMNHEYMSWYRQDPGLGLRQIYYSMNVEVTDKGDVPEGYKVSRKEKRNFPLILESPSPNQTSLYFCASSLLGRGANVLTFGAGSRLTVL.

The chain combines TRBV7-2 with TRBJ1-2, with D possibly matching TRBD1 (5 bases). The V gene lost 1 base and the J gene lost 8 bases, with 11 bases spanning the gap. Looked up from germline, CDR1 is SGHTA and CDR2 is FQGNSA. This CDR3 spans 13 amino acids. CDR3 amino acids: CASSLGGTRGYTF. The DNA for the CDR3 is TGTGCCAGCAGCTTAGGAGGGACTCGGGGCTACACCTTC.

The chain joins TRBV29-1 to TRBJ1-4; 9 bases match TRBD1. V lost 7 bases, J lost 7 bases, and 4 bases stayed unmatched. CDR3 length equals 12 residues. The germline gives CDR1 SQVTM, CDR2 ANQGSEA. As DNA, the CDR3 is TGCAGCGGAGGACAGGGGAGTGAAAAACTGTTTTTT. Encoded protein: CSGGQGSEKLFF. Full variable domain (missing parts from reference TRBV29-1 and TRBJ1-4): SAVISQKPSRDICQRGTSLTIQCQVDSQVTMMFWYRQQPGQSLTLIATANQGSEATYESGFVIDKFPISRPNLTFSTLTVSNMSPEDSSIYLCSGGQGSEKLFFGSGTQLSVL.

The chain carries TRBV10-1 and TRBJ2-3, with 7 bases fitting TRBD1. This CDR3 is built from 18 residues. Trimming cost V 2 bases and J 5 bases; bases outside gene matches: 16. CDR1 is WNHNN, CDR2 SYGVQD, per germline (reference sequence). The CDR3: CASSETNRDTQGVDTQYF. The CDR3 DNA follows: TGCGCCAGCAGTGAGACAAACCGGGACACCCAGGGGGTAGATACGCAGTATTTT.

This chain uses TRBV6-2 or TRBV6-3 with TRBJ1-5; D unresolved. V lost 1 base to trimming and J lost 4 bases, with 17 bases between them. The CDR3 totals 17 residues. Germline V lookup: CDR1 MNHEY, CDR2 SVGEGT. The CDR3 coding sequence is TGTGCCAGCAGTTACTGGGCAGACGGACCTTCTAATCAGCCCCAGCATTTT. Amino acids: CASSYWADGPSNQPQHF.

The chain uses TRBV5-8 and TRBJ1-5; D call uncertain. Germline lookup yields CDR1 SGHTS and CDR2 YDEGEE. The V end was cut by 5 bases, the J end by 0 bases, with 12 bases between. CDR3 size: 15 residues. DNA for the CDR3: TGTGCCAGCAGTACCGGTCAGGCTAGCAATCAGCCCCAGCATTTT. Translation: CASSTGQASNQPQHF.

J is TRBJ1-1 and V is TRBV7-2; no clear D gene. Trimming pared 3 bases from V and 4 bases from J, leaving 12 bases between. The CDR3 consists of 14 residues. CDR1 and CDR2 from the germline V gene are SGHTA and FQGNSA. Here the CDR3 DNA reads TGTGCCAGCAGCTTTCCTCGGGTGGGCACTGAAGCTTTCTTT. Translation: CASSFPRVGTEAFF.

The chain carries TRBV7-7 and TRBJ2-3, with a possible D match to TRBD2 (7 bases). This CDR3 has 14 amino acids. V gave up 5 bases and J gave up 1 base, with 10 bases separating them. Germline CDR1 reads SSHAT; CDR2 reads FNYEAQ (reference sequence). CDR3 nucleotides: TGTGCCAGCAGCCAAGGGGGGGGCACAGATACGCAGTATTTT. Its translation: CASSQGGGTDTQYF. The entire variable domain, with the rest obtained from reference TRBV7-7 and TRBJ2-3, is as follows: GAGVSQSPRYKVTKRGQDVTLRCDPISSHATLYWYQQALGQGPEFLTYFNYEAQPDKSGLPSDRFSAERPEGSISTLTIQRTEQRDSAMYRCASSQGGGTDTQYFGPGTRLTVL.

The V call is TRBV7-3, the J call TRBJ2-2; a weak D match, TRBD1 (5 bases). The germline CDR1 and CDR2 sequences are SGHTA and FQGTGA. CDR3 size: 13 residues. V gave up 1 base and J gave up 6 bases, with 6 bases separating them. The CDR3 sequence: CASSLNRPGELFF. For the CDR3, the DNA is TGTGCCAGCAGCTTAAACAGGCCCGGGGAGCTGTTTTTT.

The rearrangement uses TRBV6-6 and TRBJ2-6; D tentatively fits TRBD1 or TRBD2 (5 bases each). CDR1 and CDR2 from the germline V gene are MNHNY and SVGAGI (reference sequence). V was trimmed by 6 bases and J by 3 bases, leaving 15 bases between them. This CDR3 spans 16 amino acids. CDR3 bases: TGTGCCAGCAGCCCACCGGGGACCTTTGGGGCCAACGTCCTGACTTTC. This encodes CASSPPGTFGANVLTF.

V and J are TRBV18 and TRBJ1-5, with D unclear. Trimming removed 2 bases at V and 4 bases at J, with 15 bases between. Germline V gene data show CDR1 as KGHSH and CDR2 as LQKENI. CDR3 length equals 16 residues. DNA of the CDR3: TGTGCCAGCTCACCAAACACCGCGGCTCTAAATCAGCCCCAGCATTTT. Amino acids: CASSPNTAALNQPQHF.